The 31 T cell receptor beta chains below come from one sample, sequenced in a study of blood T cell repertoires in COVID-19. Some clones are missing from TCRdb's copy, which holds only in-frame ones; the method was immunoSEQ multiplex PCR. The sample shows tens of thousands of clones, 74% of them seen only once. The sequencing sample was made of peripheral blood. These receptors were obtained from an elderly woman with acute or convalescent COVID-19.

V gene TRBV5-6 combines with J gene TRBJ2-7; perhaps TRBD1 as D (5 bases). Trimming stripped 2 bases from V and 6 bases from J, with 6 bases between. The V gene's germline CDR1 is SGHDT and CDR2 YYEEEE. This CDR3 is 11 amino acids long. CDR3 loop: CASSFTGEQYF. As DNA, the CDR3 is TGTGCCAGCAGCTTTACAGGCGAGCAGTACTTC.

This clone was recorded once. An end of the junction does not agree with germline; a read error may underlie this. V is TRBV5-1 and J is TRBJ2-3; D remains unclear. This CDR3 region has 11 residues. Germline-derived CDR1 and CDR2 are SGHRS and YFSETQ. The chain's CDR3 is CASSLADTQYF. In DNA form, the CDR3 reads TGCGCCAGCAGTTTGGCTGATACGCAGTATTTT.

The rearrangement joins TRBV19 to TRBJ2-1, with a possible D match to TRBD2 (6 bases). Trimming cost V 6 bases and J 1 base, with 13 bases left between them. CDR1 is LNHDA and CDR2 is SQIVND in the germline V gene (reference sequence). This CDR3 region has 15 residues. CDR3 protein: CASSQLASSYNEQFF. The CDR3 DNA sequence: TGTGCCAGTAGCCAACTAGCTTCATCCTACAATGAGCAGTTCTTC.

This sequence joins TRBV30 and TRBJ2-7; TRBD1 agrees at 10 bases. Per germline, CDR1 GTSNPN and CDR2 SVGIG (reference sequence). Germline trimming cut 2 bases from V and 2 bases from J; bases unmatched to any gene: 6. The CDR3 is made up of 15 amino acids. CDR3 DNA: TGTGCCTGGAGTACGACCGGGACAGGGGCCTACGAGCAGTACTTC. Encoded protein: CAWSTTGTGAYEQYF.

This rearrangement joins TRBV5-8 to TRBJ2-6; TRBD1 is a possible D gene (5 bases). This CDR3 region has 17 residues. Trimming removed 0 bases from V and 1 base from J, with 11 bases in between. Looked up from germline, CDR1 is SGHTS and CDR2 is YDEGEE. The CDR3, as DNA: TGTGCCAGCAGCTTGGGACAGCCGTGGTCTGGGGCCAACGTCCTGACTTTC. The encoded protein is CASSLGQPWSGANVLTF.

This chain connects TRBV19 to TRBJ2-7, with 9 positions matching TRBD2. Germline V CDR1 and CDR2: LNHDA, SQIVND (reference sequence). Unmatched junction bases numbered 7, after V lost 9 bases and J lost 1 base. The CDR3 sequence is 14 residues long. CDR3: CASNPSGASYEQYF. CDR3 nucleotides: TGTGCCAGCAACCCTAGCGGGGCGTCCTACGAGCAGTACTTC.

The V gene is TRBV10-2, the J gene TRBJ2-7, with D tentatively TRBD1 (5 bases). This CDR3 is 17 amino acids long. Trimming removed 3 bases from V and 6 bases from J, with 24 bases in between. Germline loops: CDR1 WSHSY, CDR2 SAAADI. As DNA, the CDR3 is TGCGCCAGCAGTGACCCAAATGATGGCAGGGAAAGGACCGAGCAGTACTTC. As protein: CASSDPNDGRERTEQYF.

In DNA form, the CDR3 reads TGTGCCATCAGTGAGTGGACTAGCGGGAGTTCAAATGAGCAGTTCTTC. Protein: CAISEWTSGSSNEQFF. The genes are TRBV10-3 and TRBJ2-1; 13 bases fit TRBD2. This CDR3 is 16 amino acids long. CDR1 ENHRY and CDR2 SYGVKD come from the germline V gene. Trimming at V came to 1 base and at J to 7 bases, leaving 4 bases not matched to a gene.

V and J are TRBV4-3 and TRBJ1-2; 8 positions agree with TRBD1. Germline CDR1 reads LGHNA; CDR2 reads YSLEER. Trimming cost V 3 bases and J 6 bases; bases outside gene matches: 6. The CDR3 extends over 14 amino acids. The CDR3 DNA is TGCGCCAGCAGCCAGACGGCAGGGGGCGATGGCTACACCTTC. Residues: CASSQTAGGDGYTF.

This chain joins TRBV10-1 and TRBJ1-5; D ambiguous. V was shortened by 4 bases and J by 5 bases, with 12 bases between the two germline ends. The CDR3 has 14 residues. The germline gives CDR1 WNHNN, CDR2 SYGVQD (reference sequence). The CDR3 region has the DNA TGCGCCAGCAGTGTTTGGCATGAAGATCAGCCCCAGCATTTT. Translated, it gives CASSVWHEDQPQHF.

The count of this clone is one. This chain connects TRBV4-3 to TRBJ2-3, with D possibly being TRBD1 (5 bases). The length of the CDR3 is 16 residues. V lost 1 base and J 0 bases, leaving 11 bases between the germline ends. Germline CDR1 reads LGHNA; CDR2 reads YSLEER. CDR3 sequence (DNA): TGCGCCAGCAGCCAAGCGGCAGGGCAAAGCACAGATACGCAGTATTTT. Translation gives CASSQAAGQSTDTQYF.

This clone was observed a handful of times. The CDR3 loop is CASNSRLRGPSYEQYF. As DNA, the CDR3 is TGTGCCAGCAATTCGCGCCTCAGGGGCCCCTCCTACGAGCAGTACTTC. V usage is TRBV28 and J usage is TRBJ2-7; D may be TRBD1 (6 bases). The CDR3 runs to 16 residues. Per the germline V gene, CDR1 is MDHEN and CDR2 is SYDVKM. The V end lost 7 bases, the J end lost 0 bases, and 19 bases lay between the germline ends.

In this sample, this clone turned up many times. As DNA, the CDR3 is TGTGCCAGTAGTATAGATTTAGCGGGAGGTAGAGAGACCCAGTACTTC. Translating gives CASSIDLAGGRETQYF. The chain joins TRBV19 to TRBJ2-5, with TRBD2 matching over 10 bases. The CDR3 extends over 16 amino acids. With V trimmed by 0 bases and J by 4 bases, 5 bases remained unmatched. The germline V gene encodes CDR1 LNHDA and CDR2 SQIVND (reference sequence).

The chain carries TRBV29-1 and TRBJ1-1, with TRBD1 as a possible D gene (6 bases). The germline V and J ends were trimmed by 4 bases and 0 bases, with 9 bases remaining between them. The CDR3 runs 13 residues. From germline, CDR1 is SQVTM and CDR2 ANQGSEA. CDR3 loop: CSVGTGLNTEAFF. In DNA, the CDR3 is TGCAGCGTTGGTACAGGGCTGAACACTGAAGCTTTCTTT.

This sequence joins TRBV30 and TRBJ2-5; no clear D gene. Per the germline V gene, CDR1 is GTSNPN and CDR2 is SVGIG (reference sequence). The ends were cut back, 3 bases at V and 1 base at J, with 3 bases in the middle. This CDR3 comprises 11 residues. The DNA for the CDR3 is TGTGCCTGGAGCAGCCAAGAGACCCAGTACTTC. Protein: CAWSSQETQYF.

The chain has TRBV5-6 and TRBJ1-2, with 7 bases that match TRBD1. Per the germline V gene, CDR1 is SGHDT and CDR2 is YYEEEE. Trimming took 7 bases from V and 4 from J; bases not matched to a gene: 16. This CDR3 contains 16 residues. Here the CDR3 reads CASRPDQDRAVYGYTF. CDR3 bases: TGTGCCAGCCGACCCGACCAAGACAGGGCCGTCTATGGCTACACCTTC.

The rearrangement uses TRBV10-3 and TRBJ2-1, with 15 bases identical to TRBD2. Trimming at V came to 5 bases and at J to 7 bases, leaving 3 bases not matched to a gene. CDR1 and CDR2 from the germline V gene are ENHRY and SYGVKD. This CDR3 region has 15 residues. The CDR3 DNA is TGTGCCATCAGTCGGACTAGCGGGAGGGTAAATGAGCAGTTCTTC. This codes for CAISRTSGRVNEQFF.

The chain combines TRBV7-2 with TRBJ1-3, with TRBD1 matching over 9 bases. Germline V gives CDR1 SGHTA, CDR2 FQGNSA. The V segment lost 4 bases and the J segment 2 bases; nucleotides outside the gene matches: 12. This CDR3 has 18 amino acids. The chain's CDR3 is CASSSAPYRGRTGNTIYF. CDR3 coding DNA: TGTGCCAGCAGCTCAGCGCCTTACAGGGGGCGGACTGGAAACACCATATATTTT.

This CDR3 is CASSFGGLSSGNTIYF. DNA of the CDR3: TGTGCCAGCAGTTTCGGAGGGCTTAGCTCTGGAAACACCATATATTTT. This chain connects TRBV28 to TRBJ1-3; D ambiguous. V lost 3 bases and J lost 0, with 12 bases in between. The germline V gene has CDR1 MDHEN and CDR2 SYDVKM. The CDR3 is 16 residues long.

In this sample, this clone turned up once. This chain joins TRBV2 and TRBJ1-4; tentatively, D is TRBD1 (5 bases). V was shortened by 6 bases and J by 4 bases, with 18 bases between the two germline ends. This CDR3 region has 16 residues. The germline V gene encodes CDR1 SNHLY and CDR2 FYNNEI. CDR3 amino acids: CASSLRVAGGNEKLFF. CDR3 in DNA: TGTGCCAGCAGCCTTCGAGTGGCGGGGGGTAATGAAAAACTGTTTTTT.

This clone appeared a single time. In DNA, the CDR3 is TGTGCCAGCAGCTTACAGACCGGGACTAGCGGGACCCCCTACAATGAGCAGTTCTTC. It encodes CASSLQTGTSGTPYNEQFF. V and J are TRBV7-6 and TRBJ2-1; TRBD2 agrees at 13 bases. CDR1 SGHVS and CDR2 FNYEAQ come from the germline V gene. This CDR3 region has 19 residues. V gave up 2 bases and J gave up 2 bases; unmatched junction bases: 9.

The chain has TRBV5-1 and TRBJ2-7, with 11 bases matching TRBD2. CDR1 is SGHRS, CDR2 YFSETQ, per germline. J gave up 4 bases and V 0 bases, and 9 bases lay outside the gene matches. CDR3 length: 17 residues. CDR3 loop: CASSLDSGRAIGYEQYF. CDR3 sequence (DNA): TGCGCCAGCAGCTTGGATAGCGGGAGGGCCATAGGGTACGAGCAGTACTTC.

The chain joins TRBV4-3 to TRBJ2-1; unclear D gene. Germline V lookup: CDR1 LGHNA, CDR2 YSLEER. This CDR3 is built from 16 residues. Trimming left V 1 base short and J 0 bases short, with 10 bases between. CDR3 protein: CASSQALSSSYNEQFF. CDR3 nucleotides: TGCGCCAGCAGCCAAGCTCTAAGTAGCTCCTACAATGAGCAGTTCTTC.

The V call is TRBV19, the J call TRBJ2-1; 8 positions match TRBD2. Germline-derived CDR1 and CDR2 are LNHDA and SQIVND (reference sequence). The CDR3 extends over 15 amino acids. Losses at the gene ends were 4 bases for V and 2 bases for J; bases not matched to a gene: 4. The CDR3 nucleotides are TGTGCCAGTAGTAGAGCGGGAGACCCCTACAATGAGCAGTTCTTC. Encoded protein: CASSRAGDPYNEQFF.

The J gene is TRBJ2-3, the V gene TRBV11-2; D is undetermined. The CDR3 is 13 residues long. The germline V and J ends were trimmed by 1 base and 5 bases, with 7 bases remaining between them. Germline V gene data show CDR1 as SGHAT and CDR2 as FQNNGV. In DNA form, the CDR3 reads TGTGCCAGCAGCTTAGCGCCCGGAGATACGCAGTATTTT. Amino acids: CASSLAPGDTQYF.

The CDR3 coding sequence is TGTGCCAGCAGCCCAGGCGGGTCGGCGGGAGGGTCAGAGACCCAGTACTTC. This sequence encodes CASSPGGSAGGSETQYF. V and J are TRBV5-4 and TRBJ2-5; 9 nucleotides match TRBD2. The CDR3 loop spans 17 amino acids. Germline trimming cut 4 bases from V and 4 bases from J; bases unmatched to any gene: 14. In germline, CDR1 is SGHNT, CDR2 YYREEE (reference sequence). Combining the CDR3 with reference TRBV5-4 and TRBJ2-5 gives the whole variable domain ETGVTQSPTHLIKTRGQQVTLRCSSQSGHNTVSWYQQALGQGPQFIFQYYREEENGRGNFPPRFSGLQFPNYSSELNVNALELDDSALYLCASSPGGSAGGSETQYFGPGTRLLVL.

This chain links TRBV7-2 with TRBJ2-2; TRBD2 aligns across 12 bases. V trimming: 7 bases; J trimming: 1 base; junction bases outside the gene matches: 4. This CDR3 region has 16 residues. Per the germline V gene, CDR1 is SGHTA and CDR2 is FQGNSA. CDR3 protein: CASTELAGGNTGELFF. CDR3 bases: TGTGCCAGCACCGAACTAGCGGGAGGGAACACCGGGGAGCTGTTTTTT. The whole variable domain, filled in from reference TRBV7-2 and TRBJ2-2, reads GAGVSQSPSNKVTEKGKDVELRCDPISGHTALYWYRQSLGQGLEFLIYFQGNSAPDKSGLPSDRFSAERTGGSVSTLTIQRTQQEDSAVYLCASTELAGGNTGELFFGEGSRLTVL.

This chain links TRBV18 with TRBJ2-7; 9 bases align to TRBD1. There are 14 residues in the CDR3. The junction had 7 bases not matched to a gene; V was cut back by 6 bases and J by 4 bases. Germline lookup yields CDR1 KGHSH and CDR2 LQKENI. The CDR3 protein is CASSSGTGTYEQYF. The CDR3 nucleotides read TGTGCCAGCTCTTCCGGGACAGGGACTTACGAGCAGTACTTC.

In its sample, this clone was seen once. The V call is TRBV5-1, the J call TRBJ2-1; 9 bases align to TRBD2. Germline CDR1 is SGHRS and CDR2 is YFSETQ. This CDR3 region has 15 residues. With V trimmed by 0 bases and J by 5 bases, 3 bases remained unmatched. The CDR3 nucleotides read TGCGCCAGCAGCTTGGGACTAGCGGTTCACAATGAGCAGTTCTTC. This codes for CASSLGLAVHNEQFF.

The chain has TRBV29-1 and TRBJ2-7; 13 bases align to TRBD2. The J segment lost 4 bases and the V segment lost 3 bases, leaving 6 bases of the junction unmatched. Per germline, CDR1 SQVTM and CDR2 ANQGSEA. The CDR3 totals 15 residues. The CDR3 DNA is TGCAGCGTTGATGGCACTAGCGGGAGGGCGTACGAGCAGTACTTC. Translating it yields CSVDGTSGRAYEQYF.

The CDR3 loop is CASSLRPGAPLGTEAFF. In nucleotides, the CDR3 is TGTGCCAGCAGCTTAAGGCCAGGGGCTCCACTCGGGACTGAAGCTTTCTTT. This chain uses TRBV7-2 with TRBJ1-1; D is perhaps TRBD1 (6 bases). In germline, CDR1 is SGHTA, CDR2 FQGNSA. This CDR3 spans 17 amino acids. V lost 2 bases and J lost 5, with 21 bases in between.